This paragraph reports one T cell receptor (beta chain). The data were produced by immunoSEQ multiplex PCR, yet TCRdb's version contains in-frame clones alone and is incomplete. Of roughly 53,000 clones in the sample, about 90% were seen once. From germline, CDR1 is SGHRS and CDR2 YFSETQ. The V end was cut by 2 bases, the J end by 3 bases, with 13 bases between. The CDR3 sequence is 15 residues long. These data originate in a study of blood T cell repertoires in COVID-19. The chain uses TRBV5-1 and TRBJ2-3; D is ambiguous. This TCR derives from a woman aged 80 or over with COVID-19, enrolled during active disease. The sequenced material came from peripheral blood. This CDR3 reads CASSFRSHGTDTQYF. The CDR3 DNA is TGCGCCAGCAGCTTCAGGTCCCATGGGACAGATACGCAGTATTTT.